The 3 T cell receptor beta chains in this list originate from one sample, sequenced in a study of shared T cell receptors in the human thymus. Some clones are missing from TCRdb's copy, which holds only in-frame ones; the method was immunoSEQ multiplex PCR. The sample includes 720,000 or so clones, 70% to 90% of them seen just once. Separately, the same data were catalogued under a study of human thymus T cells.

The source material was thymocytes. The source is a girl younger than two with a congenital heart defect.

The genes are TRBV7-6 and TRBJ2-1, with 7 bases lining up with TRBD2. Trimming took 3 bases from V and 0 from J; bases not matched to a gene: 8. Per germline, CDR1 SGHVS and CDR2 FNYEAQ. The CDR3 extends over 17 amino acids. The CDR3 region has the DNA TGTGCCAGCAGCTTCCTAGCGGCAAAGGGCTCCTACAATGAGCAGTTCTTC. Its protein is CASSFLAAKGSYNEQFF.

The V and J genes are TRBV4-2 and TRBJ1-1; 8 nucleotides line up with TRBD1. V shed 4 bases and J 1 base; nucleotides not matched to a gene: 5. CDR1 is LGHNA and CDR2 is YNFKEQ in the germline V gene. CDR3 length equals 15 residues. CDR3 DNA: TGTGCCAGCAGCCCAGGGGGCAGGGCGAACACTGAAGCTTTCTTT. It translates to CASSPGGRANTEAFF.

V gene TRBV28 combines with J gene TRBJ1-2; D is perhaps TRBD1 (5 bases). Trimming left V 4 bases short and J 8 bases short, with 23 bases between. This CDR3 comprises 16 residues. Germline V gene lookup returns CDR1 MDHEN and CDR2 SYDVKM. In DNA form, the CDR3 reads TGTGCCAGCAGTTGGGGGGGTCAGAAGCTAATCGAGGGCTACACCTTC. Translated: CASSWGGQKLIEGYTF.